This T cell receptor beta chain was captured by sequencing in a study of shared clonotypes between healthy human individuals. General study findings and limits: The represented genetic and exposure-history diversity was limited by the small number of donors. Only blood was sampled; tissue repertoires likely differ. Naive subsets usually exceeded memory subsets in estimated richness.

Germline CDR1 and CDR2: MNHNS and SASEGT. V shed 4 bases and J shed 5 bases, with 11 bases lying between them. The CDR3 is 13 residues long. In regard to this clone: What it binds is unknown.

Every immunoSEQ plate was one replicate of a subset's evenly spread DNA. Libraries were prepared by immunoSEQ multiplex PCR; TCRdb keeps only in-frame clonotypes and omits some of them. The sample lists about a million clones; approximately 80% were seen once. The receptor was derived from a man aged 18 to 29 in good health. Some clones in this sample may be carry-over from other donors' samples. Sequenced sample: memory CD4+ T cells from PBMCs. Subset denoted: CD45RA-negative fraction. This chain links TRBV6-1 with TRBJ1-2; D unclear. CDR3: CASSGGFWYGYTF. CDR3 DNA: TGTGCCAGCAGTGGAGGGTTTTGGTATGGCTACACCTTC.